This T cell receptor (beta chain) was retrieved from a study of radiotherapy plus CTLA-4 blockade in lung cancer (dated by TCRdb to 2017 to 2018). Context from the whole study: Among enrolled patients, 15% to 20% had an objective response and 31% reached disease control.

V loses 4 bases, J loses 4 bases, and the germline ends lie 17 bases apart. The CDR3 has 15 amino acids, counting the end cysteine and phenylalanine. Only the CDR3 region is kept as DNA, spanning 45 bases read in frame from base 1. CDR1 and CDR2 were assigned from the germline V gene (reference sequence) as SGHNT and YYREEE. The study evaluated CTLA-4 blockade (ipilimumab) given together with focal radiation therapy in patients who had chemo-refractory metastatic non-small-cell lung cancer. Overall study results and their limits: Early dynamic changes in blood T cell clones, together with increased serum interferon-beta after radiation, were reported as the strongest predictors of response. After treatment with radiotherapy and ipilimumab, TCR clones that originated in tumors expanded in peripheral blood.

The count of this clone is one. Its target antigen remains unknown. One base away there is no much larger clone; base qualities are not given. Library preparation employed the immunoSEQ multiplex PCR assay. TCRdb re-hosts the immuneACCESS table, in-frame sequences only. Its copies lack some clones; in the studies checked, an unresolved V gene accounts for under half of them, and the cause for the rest is not known. The sample has about 95,000 clones on record, roughly four fifths of them singletons. The ten largest clones capture around 0.9% of the sample. The TCR originated in a human donor with non-small cell lung cancer who had stable disease on radiotherapy plus ipilimumab. The sample was peripheral blood, taken from a patient treated with radiotherapy plus ipilimumab. The rearrangement combines TRBV5-4 with TRBJ1-1, and the D gene may be TRBD1, 5 bases matching. The DNA sequence is as follows: TGTGCCAGCAGCCTGGGGGGACGGTCGATCACTGAAGCTTTCTTT. Translated, it reads CASSLGGRSITEAFF.